These 13 T cell receptor beta chains share one sample of origin, sequenced in a study of blood T cell repertoires in COVID-19. Profiled with immunoSEQ multiplex PCR; TCRdb holds only in-frame clones, not every one. The sample contains over 120,000 clones, roughly 90% of which appear only once. Sequencing input: peripheral blood. These receptors were obtained from a man between 65 and 79 years old with acute or convalescent COVID-19.

This clone was counted a single time. V is TRBV6-5 and J is TRBJ1-5, with no clear D. CDR3 size: 13 residues. The V gene's germline CDR1 is MNHEY and CDR2 SVGAGI. Trimming shortened V by 7 bases and J by 2 bases, and 9 bases separated the two germline ends. The CDR3 nucleotides are TGTGCCAGCACGGGGTCGGGCAATCAGCCCCAGCATTTT. Translation gives CASTGSGNQPQHF.

The chain recombines TRBV28 with TRBJ1-2, with D maybe TRBD1 (6 bases). The CDR3 covers 15 residues. CDR1 MDHEN and CDR2 SYDVKM come from the germline V gene. Trimming left V 3 bases short and J 5 bases short, with 16 bases between. CDR3 residues: CASSFITGQSYGYTF. The CDR3 DNA follows: TGTGCCAGCAGTTTTATCACAGGACAGAGTTATGGCTACACCTTC.

In this sample, this clone turned up a few times. The J gene is TRBJ1-1, the V gene TRBV5-5, with D hard to call. This CDR3 is built from 14 residues. V shed 3 bases and J shed 4 bases, with 13 bases lying between them. In germline, CDR1 is SGHKS, CDR2 YYEKEE (reference sequence). The CDR3 is CASSSVSRSTEAFF. In DNA, the CDR3 is TGTGCCAGCAGCTCTGTATCAAGGAGCACTGAAGCTTTCTTT.

The rearrangement joins TRBV7-9 to TRBJ1-4, with 9 bases matching TRBD1. Germline CDR1 reads SEHNR; CDR2 reads FQNEAQ (reference sequence). J was trimmed by 7 bases and V by 5 bases; bases with no gene match: 5. CDR3 length equals 14 residues. The CDR3 loop reads CASSQGTGREKLFF. DNA for the CDR3: TGTGCCAGCAGCCAAGGGACAGGGCGTGAAAAACTGTTTTTT.

The chain links TRBV11-2 to TRBJ2-1; TRBD2 matches 11 bases. Germline V gene sequence: CDR1 SGHAT, CDR2 FQNNGV. J gave up 3 bases and V 3 bases, and 1 base lay outside the gene matches. The CDR3 is made up of 15 amino acids. CDR3 coding DNA: TGTGCCAGCAGCTTTAGCGGGGGGGACTACAATGAGCAGTTCTTC. It encodes CASSFSGGDYNEQFF.

The chain recombines TRBV7-3 with TRBJ2-1; TRBD1 matches at 8 bases. Looked up from germline, CDR1 is SGHTA and CDR2 is FQGTGA. Trimming at V came to 4 bases and at J to 5 bases, leaving 10 bases not matched to a gene. The CDR3 spans 16 residues. The CDR3 here is CASSSDRDRIHNEQFF. The CDR3 DNA reads as TGTGCCAGCAGCTCCGACCGGGACAGGATCCACAATGAGCAGTTCTTC.

The rearrangement joins TRBV29-1 to TRBJ2-7; D is ambiguous. The V gene lost 7 bases and the J gene lost 3 bases, with 16 bases spanning the gap. The germline V gene encodes CDR1 SQVTM and CDR2 ANQGSEA. CDR3 length equals 13 residues. CDR3 sequence reads: CSATNSKHYEQYF. In nucleotides, the CDR3 is TGCAGCGCGACGAACAGCAAACACTACGAGCAGTACTTC.

The V call is TRBV7-8, the J call TRBJ2-1, with TRBD1 identical over 8 bases. CDR3 length: 16 amino acids. The junction had 13 bases not matched to a gene; V was cut back by 5 bases and J by 7 bases. Germline CDR1 is SGHVS and CDR2 is FQNEAQ. CDR3 coding DNA: TGTGCCAGCAGCCCTCGACAGGGGAGGCTTTTGAATGAGCAGTTCTTC. Amino acid sequence: CASSPRQGRLLNEQFF. Filled out from reference TRBV7-8 and TRBJ2-1, the complete variable domain reads GAGVSQSPRYKVAKRGQDVALRCDPISGHVSLFWYQQALGQGPEFLTYFQNEAQLDKSGLPSDRFFAERPEGSVSTLKIQRTQQEDSAVYLCASSPRQGRLLNEQFFGPGTRLTVL.

This clone has a handful of counts. The CDR3 DNA reads TGTGCCAGCAGTTACTCACGGGGGGGCAACACTGAAGCTTTCTTT. It specifies CASSYSRGGNTEAFF. J is TRBJ1-1 and V is TRBV6-5; a weak D match, TRBD1 (6 bases). The germline V and J ends were trimmed by 0 bases and 2 bases, with 10 bases remaining between them. The CDR3 sequence is 15 residues long. CDR1 and CDR2 from the germline V gene are MNHEY and SVGAGI.

V is TRBV3-1 (or the pseudogene TRBV3-2) and J is TRBJ1-6; D ambiguous. This CDR3 is 14 amino acids long. V dropped 4 bases and J dropped 4 bases, with 8 bases sitting between them. CDR1 and CDR2 (germline): LGHDT, YNNKEL (reference sequence). The CDR3 spells CASSLDGYNSPLHF. The CDR3 DNA is TGTGCCAGCAGCCTAGACGGGTATAATTCACCCCTCCACTTT.

The rearrangement uses TRBV5-1 and TRBJ2-5; D call uncertain. Germline CDR1 and CDR2: SGHRS and YFSETQ. Trimming shortened V by 0 bases and J by 0 bases, and 6 bases separated the two germline ends. The CDR3 runs to 14 residues. The CDR3 region has the DNA TGCGCCAGCAGCTTGGTAGCAGACCAAGAGACCCAGTACTTC. This codes for CASSLVADQETQYF. Drawing the rest from reference TRBV5-1 and TRBJ2-5, the complete variable domain is KAGVTQTPRYLIKTRGQQVTLSCSPISGHRSVSWYQQTPGQGLQFLFEYFSETQRNKGNFPGRFSGRQFSNSRSEMNVSTLELGDSALYLCASSLVADQETQYFGPGTRLLVL.

V usage is TRBV28 and J usage is TRBJ1-5; the D is unclear. CDR3 length: 13 residues. The germline V gene encodes CDR1 MDHEN and CDR2 SYDVKM. Trimming removed 4 bases at V and 1 base at J, with 5 bases between. The CDR3 bases are TGTGCCAGCAGTTCCCCGAGCAATCAGCCCCAGCATTTT. Amino acid sequence: CASSSPSNQPQHF.

The rearrangement links TRBV18 to TRBJ1-2; 9 bases are a match to TRBD1. CDR3 length: 14 amino acids. V was clipped by 2 bases and J by 5 bases; unmatched bases: 3. Germline V lookup: CDR1 KGHSH, CDR2 LQKENI. CDR3 sequence reads: CASSPTGGAYGYTF. CDR3 coding DNA: TGTGCCAGCTCACCAACAGGGGGCGCTTATGGCTACACCTTC.